Below are 7 T cell receptor beta chains sequenced from a single sample in a study of T cells in localized non-small cell lung cancer. Profiled with immunoSEQ multiplex PCR; TCRdb holds only in-frame clones, not every one. This sample carries 70,000 to 75,000 clones, approximately 84% of them seen once, and the ten largest clones take around 1.3%. The sequencing used peripheral blood, collected before any cancer treatment. All receptors come from an older female donor with stage I lung adenocarcinoma.

The J gene is TRBJ2-3, the V gene TRBV2; the D is unclear. The CDR3 covers 14 residues. Germline V gene data show CDR1 as SNHLY and CDR2 as FYNNEI. Trimming cost V 2 bases and J 0 bases, with 6 bases left between them. Written as DNA, the CDR3 is TGTGCCAGCAGTGAATATACTAGCACAGATACGCAGTATTTT. As protein: CASSEYTSTDTQYF.

V usage is TRBV5-4 and J usage is TRBJ2-4; 11 bases agree with TRBD1. Germline V gene sequence: CDR1 SGHNT, CDR2 YYREEE (reference sequence). After removal of 0 bases from V and 8 bases from J, the junction contained 7 bases not matched to a gene. The CDR3 extends over 16 amino acids. DNA of the CDR3: TGTGCCAGCAGCTTGGGCGACTCGGGACAGGGGGACATTCAGTACTTC. Translating it yields CASSLGDSGQGDIQYF. Based on the CDR3 plus reference TRBV5-4 and TRBJ2-4, the full variable domain is ETGVTQSPTHLIKTRGQQVTLRCSSQSGHNTVSWYQQALGQGPQFIFQYYREEENGRGNFPPRFSGLQFPNYSSELNVNALELDDSALYLCASSLGDSGQGDIQYFGAGTRLSVL.

V gene TRBV18 combines with J gene TRBJ1-5; 7 bases map to TRBD1. J gave up 4 bases and V 4 bases, and 1 base lay outside the gene matches. Per the germline V gene, CDR1 is KGHSH and CDR2 is LQKENI. There are 13 residues in the CDR3. In DNA, the CDR3 is TGTGCCAGCTCACTGGACAGGAATCAGCCCCAGCATTTT. Translation gives CASSLDRNQPQHF. The complete variable domain, with remaining parts taken from reference TRBV18 and TRBJ1-5, reads NAGVMQNPRHLVRRRGQEARLRCSPMKGHSHVYWYRQLPEEGLKFMVYLQKENIIDESGMPKERFSAEFPKEGPSILRIQQVVRGDSAAYFCASSLDRNQPQHFGDGTRLSIL.

In its sample, this clone was seen a few times. The chain is built from TRBV11-3 and TRBJ2-1, with a possible D match to TRBD2 (5 bases). V dropped 1 base and J dropped 0 bases, with 22 bases sitting between them. CDR1 SGHNT and CDR2 YENEEA come from the germline V gene. This CDR3 region has 20 residues. The CDR3 here is CASSLVKMRLPSGSYNEQFF. CDR3 DNA sequence: TGTGCCAGCAGCTTAGTTAAGATGCGACTCCCAAGCGGCTCCTACAATGAGCAGTTCTTC. The full variable domain, its missing parts supplied by reference TRBV11-3 and TRBJ2-1, is EAGVVQSPRYKIIEKKQPVAFWCNPISGHNTLYWYLQNLGQGPELLIRYENEEAVDDSQLPKDRFSAERLKGVDSTLKIQPAELGDSAVYLCASSLVKMRLPSGSYNEQFFGPGTRLTVL.

J is TRBJ1-1 and V is TRBV7-8; D perhaps matches TRBD1 (5 bases). V lost 5 bases and J lost 8, with 27 bases in between. The CDR3 has 17 amino acids. Germline assignment: CDR1 SGHVS and CDR2 FQNEAQ. Here the CDR3 reads CASSPHLTHRDVKEAFF. The CDR3 bases are TGTGCCAGCAGCCCACACCTAACCCACCGGGACGTTAAGGAAGCTTTCTTT.

The chain couples TRBV18 to TRBJ1-1, with D perhaps TRBD1 (6 bases). Germline V CDR1 and CDR2: KGHSH, LQKENI. The CDR3 totals 16 residues. V was trimmed by 5 bases and J by 4 bases, leaving 20 bases between them. CDR3: CASSTSGRGWGTEAFF. DNA of the CDR3: TGTGCCAGCTCAACCTCAGGCAGGGGCTGGGGCACTGAAGCTTTCTTT.

The V and J genes are TRBV6-6 and TRBJ1-1; 9 positions match TRBD1. The CDR3 totals 14 residues. Trimming removed 6 bases from V and 7 bases from J; junction bases left unmatched: 9. The germline CDR1 and CDR2 sequences are MNHNY and SVGAGI (reference sequence). CDR3 DNA: TGTGCCAGCAGCTACCGGGACAGGGAGGATGAAGCTTTCTTT. It translates to CASSYRDREDEAFF.